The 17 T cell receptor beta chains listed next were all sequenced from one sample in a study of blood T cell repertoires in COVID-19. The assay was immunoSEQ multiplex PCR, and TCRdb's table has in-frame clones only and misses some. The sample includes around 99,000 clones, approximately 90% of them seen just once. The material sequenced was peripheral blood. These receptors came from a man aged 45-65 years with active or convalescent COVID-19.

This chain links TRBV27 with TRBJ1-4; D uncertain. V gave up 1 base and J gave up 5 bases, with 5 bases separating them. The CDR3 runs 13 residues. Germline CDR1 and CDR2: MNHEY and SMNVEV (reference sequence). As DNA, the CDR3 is TGTGCCAGCAGTTTATACTGGAATGAAAAACTGTTTTTT. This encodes CASSLYWNEKLFF.

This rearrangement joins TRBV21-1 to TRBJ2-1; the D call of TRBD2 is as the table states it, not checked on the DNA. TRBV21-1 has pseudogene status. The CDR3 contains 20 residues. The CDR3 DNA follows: TGTGCCAGCAGCAAATATTCGAGCGGGAGTTATTTTGAGGCCTACAATGAGCAGTTCTTC. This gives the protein CASSKYSSGSYFEAYNEQFF.

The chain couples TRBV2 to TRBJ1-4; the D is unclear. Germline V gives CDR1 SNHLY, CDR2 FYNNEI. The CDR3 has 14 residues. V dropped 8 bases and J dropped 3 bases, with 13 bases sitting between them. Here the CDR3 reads CASGSSDSNEKLFF. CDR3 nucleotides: TGTGCCAGCGGGTCGTCAGACTCTAATGAAAAACTGTTTTTT.

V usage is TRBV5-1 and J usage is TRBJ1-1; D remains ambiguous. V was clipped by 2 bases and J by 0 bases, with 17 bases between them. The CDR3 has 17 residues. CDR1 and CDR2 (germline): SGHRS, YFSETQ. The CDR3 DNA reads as TGCGCCAGCAGCTTAGGTACGAGGGCGCAAATGAACACTGAAGCTTTCTTT. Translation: CASSLGTRAQMNTEAFF.

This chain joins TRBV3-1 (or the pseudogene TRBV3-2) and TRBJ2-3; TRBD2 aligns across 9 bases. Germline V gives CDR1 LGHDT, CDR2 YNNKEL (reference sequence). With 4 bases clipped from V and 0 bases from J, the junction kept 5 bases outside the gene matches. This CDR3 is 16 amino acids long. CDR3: CASSLRLAVSTDTQYF. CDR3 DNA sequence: TGTGCCAGCAGCCTCCGACTAGCGGTTAGCACAGATACGCAGTATTTT.

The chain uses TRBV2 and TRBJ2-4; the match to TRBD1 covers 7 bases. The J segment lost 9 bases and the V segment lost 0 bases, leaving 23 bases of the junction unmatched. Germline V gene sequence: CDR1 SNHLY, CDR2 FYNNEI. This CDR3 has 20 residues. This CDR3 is CASSEAHTTAVQGREGIQYF. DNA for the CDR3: TGTGCCAGCAGTGAAGCCCATACCACCGCCGTACAGGGGAGAGAGGGCATTCAGTACTTC.

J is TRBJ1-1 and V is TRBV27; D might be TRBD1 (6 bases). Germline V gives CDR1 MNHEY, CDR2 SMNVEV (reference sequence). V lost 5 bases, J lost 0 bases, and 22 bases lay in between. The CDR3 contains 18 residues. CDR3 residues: CASSPRGGLVTMNTEAFF. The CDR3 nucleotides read TGTGCCAGCAGTCCCCGGGGGGGGCTGGTAACGATGAACACTGAAGCTTTCTTT.

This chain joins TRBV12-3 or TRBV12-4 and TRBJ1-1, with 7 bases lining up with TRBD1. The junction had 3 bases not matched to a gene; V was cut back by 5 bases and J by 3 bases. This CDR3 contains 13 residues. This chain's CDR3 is CASSTTGHTEAFF. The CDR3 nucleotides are TGTGCCAGCAGTACGACAGGGCACACTGAAGCTTTCTTT.

This chain's CDR3 is CASSETPGQGSNSPLHF. The CDR3 DNA sequence: TGTGCCAGCAGTGAAACACCGGGACAGGGGTCTAATTCACCCCTCCACTTT. J is TRBJ1-6 and V is TRBV6-1, with TRBD1 matching over 10 bases. This CDR3 has 17 residues. J gave up 6 bases and V 2 bases, and 7 bases lay outside the gene matches. Germline V CDR1 and CDR2: MNHNS, SASEGT.

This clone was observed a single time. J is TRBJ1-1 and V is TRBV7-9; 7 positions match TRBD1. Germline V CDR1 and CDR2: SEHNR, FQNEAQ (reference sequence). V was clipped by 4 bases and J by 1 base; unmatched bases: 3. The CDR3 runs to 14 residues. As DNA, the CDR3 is TGTGCCAGCAGCTCCTACAGGGGGAACACTGAAGCTTTCTTT. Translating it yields CASSSYRGNTEAFF.

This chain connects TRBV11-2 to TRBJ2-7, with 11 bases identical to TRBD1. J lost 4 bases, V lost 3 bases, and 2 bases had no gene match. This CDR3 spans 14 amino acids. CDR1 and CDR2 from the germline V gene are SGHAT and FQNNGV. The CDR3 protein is CASSLGTGGYEQYF. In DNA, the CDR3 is TGTGCCAGCAGCTTGGGGACAGGGGGATACGAGCAGTACTTC.

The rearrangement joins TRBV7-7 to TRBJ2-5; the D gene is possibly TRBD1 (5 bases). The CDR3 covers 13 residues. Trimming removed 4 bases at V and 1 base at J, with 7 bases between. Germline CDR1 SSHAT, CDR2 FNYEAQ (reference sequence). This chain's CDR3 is CASSSQGQETQYF. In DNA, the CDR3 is TGTGCCAGCAGCTCCCAGGGCCAAGAGACCCAGTACTTC.

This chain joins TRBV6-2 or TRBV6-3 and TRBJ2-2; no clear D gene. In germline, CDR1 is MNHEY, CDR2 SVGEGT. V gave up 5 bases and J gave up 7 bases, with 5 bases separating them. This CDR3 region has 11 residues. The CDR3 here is CASSPNGELFF. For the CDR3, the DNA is TGTGCCAGCAGTCCCAACGGGGAGCTGTTTTTT.

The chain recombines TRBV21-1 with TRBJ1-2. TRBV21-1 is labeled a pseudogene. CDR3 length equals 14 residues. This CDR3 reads CASSPLVEGYGYTF. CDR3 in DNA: TGTGCCAGCAGCCCCCTAGTAGAGGGTTATGGCTACACCTTC.

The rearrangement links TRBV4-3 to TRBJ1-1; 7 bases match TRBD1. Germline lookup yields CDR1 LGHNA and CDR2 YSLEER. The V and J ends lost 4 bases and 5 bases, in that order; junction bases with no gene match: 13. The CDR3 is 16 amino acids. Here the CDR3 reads CASSRETTGRYTEAFF. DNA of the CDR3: TGCGCCAGCAGCCGAGAGACGACAGGGCGATATACTGAAGCTTTCTTT.

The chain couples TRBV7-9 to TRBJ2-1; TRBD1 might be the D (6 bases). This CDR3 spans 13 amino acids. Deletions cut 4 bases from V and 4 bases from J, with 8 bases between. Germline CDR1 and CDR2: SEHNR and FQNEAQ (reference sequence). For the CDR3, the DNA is TGTGCCAGCAGCTGGGACACTTACAATGAGCAGTTCTTC. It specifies CASSWDTYNEQFF.

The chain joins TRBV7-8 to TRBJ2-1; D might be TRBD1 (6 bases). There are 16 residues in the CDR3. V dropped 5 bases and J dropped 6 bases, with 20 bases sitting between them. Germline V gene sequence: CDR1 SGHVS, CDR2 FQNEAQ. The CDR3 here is CASSLKWQGRANEQFF. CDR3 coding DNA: TGTGCCAGCAGCCTTAAGTGGCAGGGGCGGGCCAATGAGCAGTTCTTC.